This T cell receptor beta chain was documented in a study of T cells after yellow fever vaccination. Study overall: Preparing low-cell-number fractions relied on SMART-Seq v4 Ultra Low Input. Study outcomes and limitations: It was a weaker secondary response, yet one that peaked faster, at day 5 versus 15. Abundant clonotypes from the bulk population could have been carried over as contaminants into FACS-sorted repertoires.

They built TCR cDNA with 5'RACE template switching, a step that put in a universal primer site and UMIs. TCRdb re-called the 5' RACE reads through MiXCR, storing one row per CDR3 protein. The table records around 120,000 distinct CDR3 sequences, about 7% of them present only once. Per the germline V gene, CDR1 is SGHRS and CDR2 is YFSETQ. Losses at the gene ends were 1 base for V and 4 bases for J; bases not matched to a gene: 14. There are 18 residues in the CDR3. This clonotype was seen ten or more times. Its antigen remains unidentified. The TCR originated in a man aged 18 to 35 who received the YFV17D yellow fever vaccine. The gene calls are TRBV5-1 and TRBJ2-5, with 9 bases matching TRBD1. This specimen was CD4+ T cells sorted from PBMCs, taken around 45 days after the first yellow fever vaccination. The CDR3 region has the DNA TGCGCCAGCAGCTTGCTGGGACCCGAGACAGGGGGGTCAGAGACCCAGTACTTC. It specifies CASSLLGPETGGSETQYF.